Shown below are 15 T cell receptor beta chains from a single sample sequenced in a study of cytomegalovirus exposure and HLA in healthy donors. Use of 60 Vbeta and 13 Jbeta primers characterized the PCR. Some clones are missing from TCRdb's copy, which holds only in-frame ones; the method was immunoSEQ multiplex PCR. The table includes fewer than 120,000 clones, approximately 80% detected once. The sequencing input was PBMCs. Receptors originate from a young man in good health and CMV-seropositive.

The CDR3 DNA reads TGTGCCACCAGCAGGGACAGGGTTAACACTGAAGCTTTCTTT. It yields the protein CATSRDRVNTEAFF. The chain couples TRBV15 to TRBJ1-1; 8 positions agree with TRBD1. This CDR3 is built from 14 residues. CDR1 is LNHNV, CDR2 YYDKDF, per germline (reference sequence). J gave up 2 bases and V 3 bases, and 2 bases lay outside the gene matches.

This chain uses TRBV4-2 with TRBJ2-7; 9 positions agree with TRBD2. The CDR3 totals 15 residues. The junction had 7 bases not matched to a gene; V was cut back by 4 bases and J by 3 bases. Germline loops: CDR1 LGHNA, CDR2 YNFKEQ. The CDR3 reads CASSPSSGGYYEQYF. The CDR3 region has the DNA TGTGCCAGCAGCCCCTCCAGCGGGGGGTACTACGAGCAGTACTTC.

This chain connects TRBV6-5 to TRBJ2-5; a weak D match, TRBD1 (6 bases). Germline V gives CDR1 MNHEY, CDR2 SVGAGI. This CDR3 has 15 residues. Trimming removed 0 bases at V and 1 base at J, with 9 bases between. The CDR3 here is CASSYSYRAQETQYF. The CDR3 DNA reads as TGTGCCAGCAGTTACTCCTACAGGGCCCAAGAGACCCAGTACTTC.

The V call is TRBV10-3, the J call TRBJ2-5; D gene ambiguous. The CDR3 runs 15 residues. V dropped 3 bases and J dropped 6 bases, with 17 bases sitting between them. The germline CDR1 and CDR2 sequences are ENHRY and SYGVKD. The CDR3 coding sequence is TGTGCCATCAGTGACGGCGTCCCCCCGGAGAAGACCCAGTACTTC. Translation gives CAISDGVPPEKTQYF.

The V and J genes are TRBV5-1 and TRBJ2-5; D is uncertain. Germline lookup yields CDR1 SGHRS and CDR2 YFSETQ. CDR3 length: 13 amino acids. V shed 2 bases and J shed 6 bases, with 11 bases lying between them. CDR3: CASSFRSAQTQYF. CDR3 nucleotides: TGCGCCAGCAGCTTTAGGTCAGCGCAGACCCAGTACTTC.

The chain carries TRBV7-3 and TRBJ2-2, with 8 bases matching TRBD2. V lost 3 bases and J lost 5; bases outside the gene matches: 2. CDR3 size: 14 residues. Germline lookup yields CDR1 SGHTA and CDR2 FQGTGA. CDR3 amino acids: CASSFSSGTGELFF. For the CDR3, the DNA is TGTGCCAGCAGCTTCTCTAGCGGGACCGGGGAGCTGTTTTTT.

The CDR3 DNA reads TGTGCCCATGGACAGGGTGGGCAAGAGACCCAGTACTTC. This gives the protein CAHGQGGQETQYF. J is TRBJ2-5 and V is TRBV10-3, with 8 bases aligning to TRBD1. V trimming: 11 bases; J trimming: 2 bases; junction bases outside the gene matches: 7. CDR3 size: 13 residues. Germline CDR1 and CDR2: ENHRY and SYGVKD.

The V call is TRBV2, the J call TRBJ2-6, with D hard to call. This CDR3 region has 17 residues. V lost 4 bases to trimming and J lost 0 bases, with 13 bases between them. Germline CDR1 SNHLY, CDR2 FYNNEI. CDR3 sequence reads: CASSARVSFSGANVLTF. CDR3 nucleotide sequence: TGTGCCAGCAGTGCCCGGGTATCCTTCTCTGGGGCCAACGTCCTGACTTTC. Based on the CDR3 plus reference TRBV2 and TRBJ2-6, the full variable domain is EPEVTQTPSHQVTQMGQEVILRCVPISNHLYFYWYRQILGQKVEFLVSFYNNEISEKSEIFDDQFSVERPDGSNFTLKIRSTKLEDSAMYFCASSARVSFSGANVLTFGAGSRLTVL.

The chain employs TRBV9 and TRBJ2-5; TRBD2 agrees at 9 bases. Germline V gives CDR1 SGDLS, CDR2 YYNGEE. V shed 0 bases, J shed 3 bases, and the junction held 3 bases outside the gene matches. This CDR3 spans 15 amino acids. In DNA, the CDR3 is TGTGCCAGCAGCGTAGGGACTAGCGAAGAAGAGACCCAGTACTTC. It codes for CASSVGTSEEETQYF.

Only a few counts were recorded for this clone. The chain has TRBV7-9 and TRBJ2-3, with TRBD1 identical over 7 bases. Germline CDR1 and CDR2: SEHNR and FQNEAQ (reference sequence). This CDR3 comprises 12 residues. With V trimmed by 5 bases and J by 11 bases, 7 bases remained unmatched. The chain's CDR3 is CASSLGQEEQYF. CDR3 DNA: TGTGCCAGCAGCCTCGGACAGGAGGAGCAGTATTTT.

V gene TRBV7-6 combines with J gene TRBJ2-3; perhaps TRBD1 as D (5 bases). The CDR3 loop spans 15 amino acids. The germline V and J ends were trimmed by 1 base and 2 bases, with 10 bases remaining between them. Germline values: CDR1 SGHVS, CDR2 FNYEAQ. CDR3 region: CASSLVQGPTDTQYF. The CDR3 DNA sequence: TGTGCCAGCAGCTTAGTCCAGGGCCCCACAGATACGCAGTATTTT. The whole variable domain, remainder taken from reference TRBV7-6 and TRBJ2-3, is GAGVSQSPRYKVTKRGQDVALRCDPISGHVSLYWYRQALGQGPEFLTYFNYEAQQDKSGLPNDRFSAERPEGSISTLTIQRTEQRDSAMYRCASSLVQGPTDTQYFGPGTRLTVL.

This chain links TRBV7-2 with TRBJ1-3; the D gene is possibly TRBD1 (5 bases). The CDR3 is 15 amino acids. The germline V and J ends were trimmed by 0 bases and 3 bases, with 9 bases remaining between them. CDR1 is SGHTA and CDR2 is FQGNSA in the germline V gene. The CDR3 sequence is CASSLARDSGNTIYF. The DNA of the CDR3 is TGTGCCAGCAGCTTAGCGCGCGACAGTGGAAACACCATATATTTT.

The CDR3 is CASSESGGQYGYTF. CDR3 sequence (DNA): TGTGCCAGCAGTGAATCCGGGGGACAGTATGGCTACACCTTC. The chain combines TRBV25-1 with TRBJ1-2, with TRBD1 matching over 7 bases. With 1 base clipped from V and 5 bases from J, the junction kept 4 bases outside the gene matches. Germline-derived CDR1 and CDR2 are MGHDK and SYGVNS. The CDR3 is 14 amino acids.

The chain is built from TRBV15 and TRBJ2-3, with 7 bases fitting TRBD2. Germline assignment: CDR1 LNHNV and CDR2 YYDKDF (reference sequence). CDR3 length: 15 residues. The trim removed 5 bases at V and 0 bases at J, leaving 5 bases unmatched. The CDR3 reads CATSWSGASTDTQYF. In nucleotides, the CDR3 is TGTGCCACCAGCTGGAGCGGGGCGAGCACAGATACGCAGTATTTT.

The V gene is TRBV6-5, the J gene TRBJ1-6; unclear D gene. This CDR3 comprises 15 residues. The V gene lost 2 bases and the J gene lost 0 bases, with 5 bases spanning the gap. CDR1 is MNHEY, CDR2 SVGAGI, per germline. The CDR3 reads CASSYTGSYNSPLHF. CDR3 bases: TGTGCCAGCAGTTACACGGGCTCCTATAATTCACCCCTCCACTTT.